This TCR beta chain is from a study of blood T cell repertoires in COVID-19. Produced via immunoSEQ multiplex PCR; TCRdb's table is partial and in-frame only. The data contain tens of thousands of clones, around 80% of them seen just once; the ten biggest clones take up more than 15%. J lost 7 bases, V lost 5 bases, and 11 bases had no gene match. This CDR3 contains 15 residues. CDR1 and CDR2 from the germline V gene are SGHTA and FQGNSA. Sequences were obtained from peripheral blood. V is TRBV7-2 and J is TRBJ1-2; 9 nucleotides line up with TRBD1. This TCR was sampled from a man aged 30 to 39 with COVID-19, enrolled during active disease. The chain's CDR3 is CASSITTGGGSGYTF. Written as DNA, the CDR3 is TGTGCCAGCAGCATTACTACAGGGGGCGGATCTGGCTACACCTTC.